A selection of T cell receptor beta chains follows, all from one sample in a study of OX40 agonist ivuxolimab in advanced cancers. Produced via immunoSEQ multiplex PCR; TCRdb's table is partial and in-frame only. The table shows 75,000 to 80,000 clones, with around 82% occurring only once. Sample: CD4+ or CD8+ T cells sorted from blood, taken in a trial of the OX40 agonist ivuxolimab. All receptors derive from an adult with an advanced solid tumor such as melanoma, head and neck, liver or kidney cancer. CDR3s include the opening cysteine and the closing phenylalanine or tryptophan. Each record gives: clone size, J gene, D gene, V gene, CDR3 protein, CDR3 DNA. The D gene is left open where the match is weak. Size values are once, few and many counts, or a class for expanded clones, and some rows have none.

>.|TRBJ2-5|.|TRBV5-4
CASSRSAQGAETQYF
TGTGCCAGCAGCCGATCGGCCCAAGGGGCGGAGACCCAGTACTTC
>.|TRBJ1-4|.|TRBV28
CASGVNEKLFF
TGTGCCAGTGGGGTAAATGAAAAACTGTTTTTT
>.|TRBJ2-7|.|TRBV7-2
CASSLLVGGAYEQYF
TGTGCCAGCAGTCTACTCGTGGGGGGAGCCTACGAGCAGTACTTC
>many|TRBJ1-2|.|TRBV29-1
CSVEQRPDGYTF
TGCAGCGTCGAACAGCGACCCGATGGCTACACCTTC
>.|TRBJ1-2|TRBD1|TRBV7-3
CASSSGQGMGGYTF
TGTGCCAGCAGCTCCGGACAGGGAATGGGTGGCTACACCTTC
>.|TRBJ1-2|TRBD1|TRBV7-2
CASSSGQGLGGYTF
TGTGCCAGCAGCTCGGGACAGGGATTAGGTGGCTACACCTTC
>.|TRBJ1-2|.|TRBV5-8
CASSLGLGGYTF
TGTGCCAGCAGCTTGGGACTCGGCGGCTACACCTTC
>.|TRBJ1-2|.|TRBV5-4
CASSLRGSSGYTF
TGTGCCAGCAGTTTGAGGGGTAGTAGCGGCTACACCTTC
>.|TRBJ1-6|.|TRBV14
CASSQRTGASSYNSPLHF
TGTGCCAGCAGCCAAAGAACGGGGGCTAGCTCCTATAATTCACCCCTCCACTTT
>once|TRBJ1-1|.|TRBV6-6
CASNDLLATEAFF
TGTGCCAGCAACGATCTCCTAGCCACTGAAGCTTTCTTT
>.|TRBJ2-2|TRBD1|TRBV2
CASDRGQTGELFF
TGTGCCAGCGACAGGGGGCAGACCGGGGAGCTGTTTTTT
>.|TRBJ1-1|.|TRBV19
CASSTGTHRDTEAFF
TGTGCCAGTAGTACCGGGACACACCGAGACACTGAAGCTTTCTTT
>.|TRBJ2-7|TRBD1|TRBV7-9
CASSLGRGREAYEQYF
TGTGCCAGCAGCTTAGGCAGGGGGCGCGAGGCCTACGAGCAGTACTTC
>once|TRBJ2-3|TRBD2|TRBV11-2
CASSQLSGSRDTQYF
TGTGCCAGCAGCCAATTGAGCGGGAGTAGGGATACGCAGTATTTT
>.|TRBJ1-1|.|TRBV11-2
CASSLGLGGTEAFF
TGTGCCAGCAGCTTAGGGCTGGGAGGGACTGAAGCTTTCTTT
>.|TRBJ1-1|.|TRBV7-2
CASSLAAATAFF
TGTGCCAGCAGCTTAGCGGCGGCGACCGCTTTCTTT
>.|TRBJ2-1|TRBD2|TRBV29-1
CSVLGLADPGNEQFF
TGCAGCGTTCTGGGGCTAGCGGACCCTGGGAATGAGCAGTTCTTC
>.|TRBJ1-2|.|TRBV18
CASSPPPTERALYGYTF
TGTGCCAGCTCACCACCCCCGACAGAAAGGGCCTTGTATGGCTACACCTTC
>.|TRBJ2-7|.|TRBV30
CAWSYQMGEQYF
TGTGCCTGGAGTTATCAAATGGGGGAGCAGTACTTC
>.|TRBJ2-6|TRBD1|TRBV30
CAWSRDSGGANVLTF
TGTGCCTGGAGTCGGGACAGTGGAGGGGCCAACGTCCTGACTTTC
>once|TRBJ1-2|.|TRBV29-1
CSALAQWNYGYTF
TGCAGCGCCCTGGCCCAATGGAACTATGGCTACACCTTC
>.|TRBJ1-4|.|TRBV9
CASSVYEVTNEKLFF
TGTGCCAGCAGCGTATACGAGGTGACTAATGAAAAACTGTTTTTT
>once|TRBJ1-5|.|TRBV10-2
CASSESGSLYSNQPQHF
TGCGCCAGCAGTGAGTCGGGGTCCCTCTATTCCAATCAGCCCCAGCATTTT
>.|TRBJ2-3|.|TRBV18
CASSDSADTQYF
TGTGCCAGTTCCGACAGCGCAGATACGCAGTATTTT
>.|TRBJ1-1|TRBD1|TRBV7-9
CASSGDRVFNTEAFF
TGTGCCAGCAGCGGAGACAGGGTTTTCAACACTGAAGCTTTCTTT
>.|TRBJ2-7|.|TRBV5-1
CASTPWLGGYEQYF
TGCGCCAGCACCCCATGGCTAGGGGGCTACGAGCAGTACTTC
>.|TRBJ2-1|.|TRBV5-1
CASSFSNEQFF
TGCGCCAGCAGCTTTAGCAATGAGCAGTTCTTC
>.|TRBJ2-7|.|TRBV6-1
CASSEELDRTYEQYF
TGTGCCAGCAGTGAAGAACTGGACCGCACCTACGAGCAGTACTTC
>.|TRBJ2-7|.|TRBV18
CASSPPFRGEQYF
TGTGCCAGCTCACCGCCTTTTCGGGGCGAGCAGTACTTC
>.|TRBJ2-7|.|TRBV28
CASGIPGPSSYEQYF
TGTGCCAGCGGGATCCCGGGACCATCTTCCTACGAGCAGTACTTC
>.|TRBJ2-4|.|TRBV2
CASSESQGKRLAKNIQYF
TGTGCCAGCAGTGAGAGTCAGGGCAAACGGCTAGCCAAAAACATTCAGTACTTC
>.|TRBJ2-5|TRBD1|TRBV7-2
CASSLSGTGGETQYF
TGTGCCAGCAGCTTGTCCGGGACAGGGGGCGAGACCCAGTACTTC
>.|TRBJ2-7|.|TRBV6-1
CASSEGTFYEQYF
TGTGCCAGCAGTGAAGGGACCTTTTACGAGCAGTACTTC
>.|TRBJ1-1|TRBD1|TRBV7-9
CASSSEDRVWGTEAFF
TGTGCCAGCAGCTCGGAGGACAGGGTATGGGGTACTGAAGCTTTCTTT
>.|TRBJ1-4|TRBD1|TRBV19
CASSIWGSGGGSEKLFF
TGTGCCAGTAGTATATGGGGCTCAGGGGGCGGTTCGGAAAAACTGTTTTTT
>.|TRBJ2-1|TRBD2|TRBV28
CASSLGGVASYNEQFF
TGTGCCAGCAGTTTAGGGGGGGTCGCTTCCTACAATGAGCAGTTCTTC
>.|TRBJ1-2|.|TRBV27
CASSLFGRGVDGYTF
TGTGCCAGCAGTTTATTTGGGCGCGGGGTGGATGGCTACACCTTC
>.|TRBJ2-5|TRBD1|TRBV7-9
CASSLIGQGGEQYF
TGTGCCAGCAGCTTAATTGGACAGGGGGGAGAGCAGTACTTC
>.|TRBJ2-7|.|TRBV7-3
CASSLYGGTSYEQYF
TGTGCCAGCAGCTTATATGGCGGGACCAGCTACGAGCAGTACTTC
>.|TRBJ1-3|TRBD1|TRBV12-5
CASGLGTAGNTIYF
TGTGCTAGTGGTCTGGGGACAGCTGGAAACACCATATATTTT
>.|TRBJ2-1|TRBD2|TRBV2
CASRVASGGNEQFF
TGTGCCAGCAGAGTTGCTAGCGGGGGCAATGAGCAGTTCTTC